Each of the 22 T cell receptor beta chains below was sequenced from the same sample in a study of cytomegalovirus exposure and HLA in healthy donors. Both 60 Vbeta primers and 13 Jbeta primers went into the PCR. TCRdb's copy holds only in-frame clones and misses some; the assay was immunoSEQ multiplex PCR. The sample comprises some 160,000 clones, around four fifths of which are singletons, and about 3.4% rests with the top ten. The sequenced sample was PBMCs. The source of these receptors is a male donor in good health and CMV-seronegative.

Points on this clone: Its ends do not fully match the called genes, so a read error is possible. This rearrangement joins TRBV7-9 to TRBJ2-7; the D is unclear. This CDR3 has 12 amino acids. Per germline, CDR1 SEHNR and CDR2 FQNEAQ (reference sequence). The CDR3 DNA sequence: TGTTCCAGCGTTTCTCGAACCGAGGAGCAGTACTTC. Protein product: CSSVSRTEEQYF.

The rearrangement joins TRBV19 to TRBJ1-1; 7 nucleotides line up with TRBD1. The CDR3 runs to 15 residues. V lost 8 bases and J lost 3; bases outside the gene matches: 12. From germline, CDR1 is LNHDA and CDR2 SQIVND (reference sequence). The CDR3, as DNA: TGTGCCAGTGGGGGTCAGGGGGTGGAGGACACTGAAGCTTTCTTT. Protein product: CASGGQGVEDTEAFF.

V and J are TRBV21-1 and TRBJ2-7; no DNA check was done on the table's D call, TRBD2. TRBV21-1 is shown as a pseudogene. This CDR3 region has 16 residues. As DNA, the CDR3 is TGTGCCAGCAGCAAATTTACCCCGATCCTAGTGAGGGAGCAGTACTTC. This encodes CASSKFTPILVREQYF.

CDR3 DNA sequence: TGTGCCAGCAGCCTACAGGGGCCTGCTGAAAGTGAGCAGTACTTC. This gives the protein CASSLQGPAESEQYF. The chain is built from TRBV28 and TRBJ2-7, with TRBD1 identical over 7 bases. CDR1 and CDR2 from the germline V gene are MDHEN and SYDVKM. Unmatched junction bases numbered 15, after V lost 6 bases and J lost 7 bases. CDR3 length equals 15 residues.

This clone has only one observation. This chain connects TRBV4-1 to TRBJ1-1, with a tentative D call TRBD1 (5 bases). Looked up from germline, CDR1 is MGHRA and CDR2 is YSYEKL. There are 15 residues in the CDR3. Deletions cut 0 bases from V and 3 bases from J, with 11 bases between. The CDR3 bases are TGCGCCAGCAGCCAAGATCCAGGGAAGTACACTGAAGCTTTCTTT. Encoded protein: CASSQDPGKYTEAFF.

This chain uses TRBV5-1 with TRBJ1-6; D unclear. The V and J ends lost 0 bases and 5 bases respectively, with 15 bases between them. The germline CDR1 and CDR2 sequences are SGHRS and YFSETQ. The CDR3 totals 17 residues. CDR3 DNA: TGCGCCAGCAGCTTGGGGGCGAGCGGCCTCGATAATTCACCCCTCCACTTT. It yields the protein CASSLGASGLDNSPLHF.

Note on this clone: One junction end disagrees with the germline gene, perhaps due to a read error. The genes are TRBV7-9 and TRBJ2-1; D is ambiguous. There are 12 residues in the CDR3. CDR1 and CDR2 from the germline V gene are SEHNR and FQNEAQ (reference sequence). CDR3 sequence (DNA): TGTTCCAGCAGCGTCAGTTATGATGAGCAGTTCTTC. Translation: CSSSVSYDEQFF. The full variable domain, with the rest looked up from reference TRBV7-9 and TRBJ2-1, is DTGVSQNPRHKITKRGQNVTFRCDPISEHNRLYWYRQTLGQGPEFLTYFQNEAQLEKSRLLSDRFSAERPKGSFSTLEIQRTEQGDSAMYLCSSSVSYDEQFFGPGTRLTVL.

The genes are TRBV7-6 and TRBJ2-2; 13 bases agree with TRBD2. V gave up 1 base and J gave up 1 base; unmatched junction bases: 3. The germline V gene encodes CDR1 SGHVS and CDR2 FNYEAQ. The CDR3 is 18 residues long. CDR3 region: CASSLETSGGLNTGELFF. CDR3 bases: TGTGCCAGCAGCTTAGAGACTAGCGGGGGGTTGAACACCGGGGAGCTGTTTTTT.

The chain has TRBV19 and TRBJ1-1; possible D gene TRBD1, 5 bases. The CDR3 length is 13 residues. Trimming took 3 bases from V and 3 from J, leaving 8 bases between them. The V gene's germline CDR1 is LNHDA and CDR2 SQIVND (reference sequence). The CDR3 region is CASSMQGDTEAFF. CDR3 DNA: TGTGCCAGTAGTATGCAGGGTGACACTGAAGCTTTCTTT.

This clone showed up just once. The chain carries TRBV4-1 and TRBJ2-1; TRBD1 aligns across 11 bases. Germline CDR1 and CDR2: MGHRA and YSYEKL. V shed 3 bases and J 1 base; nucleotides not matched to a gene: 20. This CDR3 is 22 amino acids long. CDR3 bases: TGCGCCAGCAGCCAGAGGATCGCCGGGACAGGGGGTCAGTGGGGTTCCTACAATGAGCAGTTCTTC. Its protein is CASSQRIAGTGGQWGSYNEQFF.

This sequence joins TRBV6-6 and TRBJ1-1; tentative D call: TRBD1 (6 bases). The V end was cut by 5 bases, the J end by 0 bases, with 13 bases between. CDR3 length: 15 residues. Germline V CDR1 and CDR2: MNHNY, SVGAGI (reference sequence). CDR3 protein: CASSPRGRMNTEAFF. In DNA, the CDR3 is TGTGCCAGCAGTCCAAGGGGGAGAATGAACACTGAAGCTTTCTTT.

CDR3 nucleotides: TGCGCCAGCAGCCAAGATTTGGGGGCGACAGGGAAAACCTTC. Translation gives CASSQDLGATGKTF. The chain uses TRBV4-1 and TRBJ1-2; 7 bases agree with TRBD1. In germline, CDR1 is MGHRA, CDR2 YSYEKL. The CDR3 has 14 amino acids. Germline trimming cut 0 bases from V and 14 bases from J; bases unmatched to any gene: 12.

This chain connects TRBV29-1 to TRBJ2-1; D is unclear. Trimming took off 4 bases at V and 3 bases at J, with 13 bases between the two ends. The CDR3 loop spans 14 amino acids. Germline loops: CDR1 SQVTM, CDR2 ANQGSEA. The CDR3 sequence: CSVVGPPGYNEQFF. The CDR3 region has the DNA TGCAGCGTTGTTGGGCCTCCAGGCTACAATGAGCAGTTCTTC.

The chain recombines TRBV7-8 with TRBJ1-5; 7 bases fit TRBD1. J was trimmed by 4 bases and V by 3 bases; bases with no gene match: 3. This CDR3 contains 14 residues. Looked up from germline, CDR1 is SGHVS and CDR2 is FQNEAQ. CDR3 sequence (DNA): TGTGCCAGCAGCTTGGGACAGAGTAATCAGCCCCAGCATTTT. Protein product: CASSLGQSNQPQHF.

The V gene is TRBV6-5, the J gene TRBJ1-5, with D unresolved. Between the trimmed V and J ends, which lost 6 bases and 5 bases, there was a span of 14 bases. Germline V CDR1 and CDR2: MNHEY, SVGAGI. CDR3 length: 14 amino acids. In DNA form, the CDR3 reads TGTGCCAGCAGGCCATGGTTAGTTGATCAGCCCCAGCATTTT. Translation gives CASRPWLVDQPQHF.

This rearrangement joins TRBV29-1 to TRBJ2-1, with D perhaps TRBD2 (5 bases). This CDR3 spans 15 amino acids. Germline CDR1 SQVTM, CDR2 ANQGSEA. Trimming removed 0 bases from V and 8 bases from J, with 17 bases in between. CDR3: CSVEELVSGWDEQFF. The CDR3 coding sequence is TGCAGCGTTGAAGAACTAGTAAGTGGGTGGGATGAGCAGTTCTTC.

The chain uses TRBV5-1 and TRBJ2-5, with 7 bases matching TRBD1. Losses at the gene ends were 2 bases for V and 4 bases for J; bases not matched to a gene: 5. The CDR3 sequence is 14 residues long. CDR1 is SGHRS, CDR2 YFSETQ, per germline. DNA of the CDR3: TGCGCCAGCAGCTTTACCGGGACAGTAGAGACCCAGTACTTC. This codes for CASSFTGTVETQYF.

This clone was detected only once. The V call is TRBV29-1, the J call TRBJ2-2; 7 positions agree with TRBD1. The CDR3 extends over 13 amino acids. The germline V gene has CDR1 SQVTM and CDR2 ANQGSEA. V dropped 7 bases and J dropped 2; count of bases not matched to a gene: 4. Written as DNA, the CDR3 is TGCAGCGCGACAGGGCCAAACACCGGGGAGCTGTTTTTT. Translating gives CSATGPNTGELFF.

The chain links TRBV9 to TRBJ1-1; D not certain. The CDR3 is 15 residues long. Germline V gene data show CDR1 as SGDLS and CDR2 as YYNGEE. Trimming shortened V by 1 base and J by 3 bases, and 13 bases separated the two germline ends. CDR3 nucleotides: TGTGCCAGCAGCGTAAATTGGAGGGCGTACACTGAAGCTTTCTTT. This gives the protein CASSVNWRAYTEAFF.

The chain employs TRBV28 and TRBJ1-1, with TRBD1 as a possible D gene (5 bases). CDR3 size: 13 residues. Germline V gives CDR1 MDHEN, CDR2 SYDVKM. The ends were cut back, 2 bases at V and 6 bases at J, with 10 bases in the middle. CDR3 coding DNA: TGTGCCAGCAGTTTACTTTCCAGGGCTGAAGCTTTCTTT. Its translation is CASSLLSRAEAFF.

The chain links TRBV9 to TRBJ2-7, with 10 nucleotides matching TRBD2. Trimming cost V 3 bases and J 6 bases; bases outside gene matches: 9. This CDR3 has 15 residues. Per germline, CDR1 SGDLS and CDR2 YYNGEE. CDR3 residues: CASSAWASGSLEQYF. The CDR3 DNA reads TGTGCCAGCAGCGCCTGGGCTAGCGGGAGTCTCGAGCAGTACTTC.

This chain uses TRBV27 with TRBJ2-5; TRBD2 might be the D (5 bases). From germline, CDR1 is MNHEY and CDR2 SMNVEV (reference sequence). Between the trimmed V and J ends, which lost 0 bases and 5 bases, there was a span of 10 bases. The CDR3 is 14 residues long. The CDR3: CASSLSPGSETQYF. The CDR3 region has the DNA TGTGCCAGCAGTTTATCCCCGGGGAGTGAGACCCAGTACTTC.